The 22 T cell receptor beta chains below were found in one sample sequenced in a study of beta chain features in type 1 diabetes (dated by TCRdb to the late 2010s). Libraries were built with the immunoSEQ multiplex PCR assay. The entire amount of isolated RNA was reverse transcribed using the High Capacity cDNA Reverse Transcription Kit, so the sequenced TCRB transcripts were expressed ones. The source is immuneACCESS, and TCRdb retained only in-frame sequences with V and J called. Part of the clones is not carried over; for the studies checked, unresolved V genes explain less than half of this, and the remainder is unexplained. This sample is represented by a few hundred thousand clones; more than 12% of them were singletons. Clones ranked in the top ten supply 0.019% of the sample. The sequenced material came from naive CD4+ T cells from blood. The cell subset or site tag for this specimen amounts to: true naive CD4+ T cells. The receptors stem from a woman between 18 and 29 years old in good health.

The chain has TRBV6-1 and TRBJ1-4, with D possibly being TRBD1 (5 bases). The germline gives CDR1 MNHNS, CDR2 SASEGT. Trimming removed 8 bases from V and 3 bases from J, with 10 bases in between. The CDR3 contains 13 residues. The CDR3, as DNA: TGTGCCAGCGACAGATCCGCTAATGAAAAACTGTTTTTT. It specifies CASDRSANEKLFF.

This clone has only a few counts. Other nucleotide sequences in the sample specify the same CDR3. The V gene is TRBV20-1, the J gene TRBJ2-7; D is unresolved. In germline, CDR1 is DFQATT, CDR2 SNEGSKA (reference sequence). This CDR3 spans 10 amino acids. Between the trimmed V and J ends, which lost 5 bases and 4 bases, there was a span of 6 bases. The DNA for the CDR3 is TGCAGTGCTGTAAATTACGAGCAGTACTTC. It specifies CSAVNYEQYF.

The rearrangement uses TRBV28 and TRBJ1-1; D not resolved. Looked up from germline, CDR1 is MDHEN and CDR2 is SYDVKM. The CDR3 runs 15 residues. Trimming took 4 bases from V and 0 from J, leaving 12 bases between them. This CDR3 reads CASSSTPVLNTEAFF. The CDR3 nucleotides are TGTGCCAGCAGTTCTACCCCGGTGTTGAACACTGAAGCTTTCTTT.

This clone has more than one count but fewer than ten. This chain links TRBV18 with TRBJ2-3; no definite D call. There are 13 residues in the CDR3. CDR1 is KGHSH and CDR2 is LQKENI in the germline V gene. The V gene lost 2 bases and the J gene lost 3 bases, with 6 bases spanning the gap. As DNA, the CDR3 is TGTGCCAGCTCACCAGCCAGTACAGATACGCAGTATTTT. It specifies CASSPASTDTQYF.

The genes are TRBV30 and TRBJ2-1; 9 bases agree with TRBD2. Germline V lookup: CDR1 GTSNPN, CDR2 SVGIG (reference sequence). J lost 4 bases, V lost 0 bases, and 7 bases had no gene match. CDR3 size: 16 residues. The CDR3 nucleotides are TGTGCCTGGAGTGTGACTAGCGGAGTCCGGTACAATGAGCAGTTCTTC. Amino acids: CAWSVTSGVRYNEQFF.

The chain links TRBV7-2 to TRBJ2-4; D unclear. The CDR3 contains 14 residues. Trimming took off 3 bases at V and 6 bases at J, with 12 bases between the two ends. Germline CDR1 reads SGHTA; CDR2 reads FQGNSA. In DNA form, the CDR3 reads TGTGCCAGCAGCTTCATCGGGTTACGAAACATTCAGTACTTC. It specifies CASSFIGLRNIQYF.

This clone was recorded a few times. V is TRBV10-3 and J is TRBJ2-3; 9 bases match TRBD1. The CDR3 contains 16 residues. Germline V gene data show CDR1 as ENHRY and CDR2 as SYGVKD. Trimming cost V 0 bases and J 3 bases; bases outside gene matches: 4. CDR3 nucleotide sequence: TGTGCCATCAGTGAGTCTGGGACAGGGTGGACAGATACGCAGTATTTT. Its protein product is CAISESGTGWTDTQYF.

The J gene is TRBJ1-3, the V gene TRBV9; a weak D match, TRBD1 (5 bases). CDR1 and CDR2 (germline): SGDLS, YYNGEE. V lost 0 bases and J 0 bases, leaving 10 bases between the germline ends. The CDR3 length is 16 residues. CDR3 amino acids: CASSVELGPSGNTIYF. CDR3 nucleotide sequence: TGTGCCAGCAGCGTAGAGCTGGGGCCCTCTGGAAACACCATATATTTT.

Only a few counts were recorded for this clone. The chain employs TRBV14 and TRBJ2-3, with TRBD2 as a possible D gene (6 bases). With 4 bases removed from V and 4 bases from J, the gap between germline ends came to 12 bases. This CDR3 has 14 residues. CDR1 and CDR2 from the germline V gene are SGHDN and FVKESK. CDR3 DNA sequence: TGTGCCAGCAGCCCCACTAGCAACTCAGATACGCAGTATTTT. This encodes CASSPTSNSDTQYF.

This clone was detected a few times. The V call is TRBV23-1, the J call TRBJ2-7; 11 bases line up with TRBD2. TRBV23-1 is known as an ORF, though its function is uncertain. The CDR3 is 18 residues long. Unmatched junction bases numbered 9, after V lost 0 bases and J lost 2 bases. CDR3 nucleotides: TGCGCCAGCAGTCAATCAGGGGAGCTAGCGGGAGGCCCCTACGAGCAGTACTTC. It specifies CASSQSGELAGGPYEQYF.

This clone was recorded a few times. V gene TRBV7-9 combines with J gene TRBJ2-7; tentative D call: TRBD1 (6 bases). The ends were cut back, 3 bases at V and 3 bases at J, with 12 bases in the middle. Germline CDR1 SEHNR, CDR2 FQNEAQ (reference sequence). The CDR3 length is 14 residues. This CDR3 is CASSFRTEGYEQYF. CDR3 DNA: TGTGCCAGCAGCTTCAGGACAGAAGGCTACGAGCAGTACTTC.

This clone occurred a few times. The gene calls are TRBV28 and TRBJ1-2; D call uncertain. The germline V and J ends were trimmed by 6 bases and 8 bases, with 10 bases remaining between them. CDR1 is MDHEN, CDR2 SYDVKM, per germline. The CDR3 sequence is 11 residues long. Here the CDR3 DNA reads TGTGCCAGCAGGCCCCCACAGGGCTACACCTTC. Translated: CASRPPQGYTF.

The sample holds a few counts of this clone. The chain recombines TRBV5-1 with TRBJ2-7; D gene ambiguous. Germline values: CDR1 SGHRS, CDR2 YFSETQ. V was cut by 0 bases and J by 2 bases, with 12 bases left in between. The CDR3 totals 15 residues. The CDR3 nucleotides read TGCGCCAGCAGCTTGGCCAGGTCGGATGCCTACGAGCAGTACTTC. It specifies CASSLARSDAYEQYF.

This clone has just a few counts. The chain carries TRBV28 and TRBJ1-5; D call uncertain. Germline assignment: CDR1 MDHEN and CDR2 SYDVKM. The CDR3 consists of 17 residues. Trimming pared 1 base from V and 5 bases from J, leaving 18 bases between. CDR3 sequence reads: CASSLFTGPSLDQPQHF. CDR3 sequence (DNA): TGTGCCAGCAGTTTATTCACGGGTCCCTCATTGGATCAGCCCCAGCATTTT. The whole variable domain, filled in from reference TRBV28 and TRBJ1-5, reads DVKVTQSSRYLVKRTGEKVFLECVQDMDHENMFWYRQDPGLGLRLIYFSYDVKMKEKGDIPEGYSVSREKKERFSLILESASTNQTSMYLCASSLFTGPSLDQPQHFGDGTRLSIL.

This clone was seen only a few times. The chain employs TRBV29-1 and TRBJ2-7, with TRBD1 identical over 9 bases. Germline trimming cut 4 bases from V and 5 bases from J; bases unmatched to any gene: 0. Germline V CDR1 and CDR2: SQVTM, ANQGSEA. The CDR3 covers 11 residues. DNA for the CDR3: TGCAGCGTTGGGACAGGGGACGAGCAGTACTTC. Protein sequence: CSVGTGDEQYF.

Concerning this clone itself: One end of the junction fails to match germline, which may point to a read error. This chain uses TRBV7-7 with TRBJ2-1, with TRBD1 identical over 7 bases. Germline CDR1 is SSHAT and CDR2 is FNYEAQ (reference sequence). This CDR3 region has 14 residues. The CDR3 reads CASSPDRAYNEQFF. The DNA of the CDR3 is TGTGCTAGCAGCCCCGACAGGGCCTACAATGAGCAGTTCTTC.

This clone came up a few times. The CDR3 DNA follows: TGCAGCGTCGCTCGGACAGCCTCCTACGAGCAGTACTTC. The encoded protein is CSVARTASYEQYF. The V gene is TRBV29-1, the J gene TRBJ2-7; perhaps TRBD1 as D (6 bases). From germline, CDR1 is SQVTM and CDR2 ANQGSEA. This CDR3 has 13 amino acids. Trimming took 6 bases from V and 0 from J, leaving 12 bases between them.

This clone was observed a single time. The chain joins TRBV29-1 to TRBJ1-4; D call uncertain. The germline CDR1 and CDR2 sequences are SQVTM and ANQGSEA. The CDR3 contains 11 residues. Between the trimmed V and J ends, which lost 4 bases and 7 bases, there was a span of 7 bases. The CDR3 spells CSVAGIEKLFF. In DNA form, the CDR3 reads TGCAGCGTTGCGGGAATTGAAAAACTGTTTTTT.

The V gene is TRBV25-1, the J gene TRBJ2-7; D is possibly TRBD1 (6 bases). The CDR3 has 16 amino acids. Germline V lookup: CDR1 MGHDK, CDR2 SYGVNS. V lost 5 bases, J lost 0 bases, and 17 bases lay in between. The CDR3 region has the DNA TGTGCCAGCAGTTCCACTGGGGGCCACCTCTCCTACGAGCAGTACTTC. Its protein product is CASSSTGGHLSYEQYF.

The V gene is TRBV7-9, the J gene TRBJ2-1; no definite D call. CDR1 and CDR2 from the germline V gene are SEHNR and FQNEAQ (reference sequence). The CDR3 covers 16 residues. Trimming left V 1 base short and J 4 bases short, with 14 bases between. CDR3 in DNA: TGTGCCAGCAGCTTAGGATTAGCCCGGTTTTACAATGAGCAGTTCTTC. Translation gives CASSLGLARFYNEQFF.

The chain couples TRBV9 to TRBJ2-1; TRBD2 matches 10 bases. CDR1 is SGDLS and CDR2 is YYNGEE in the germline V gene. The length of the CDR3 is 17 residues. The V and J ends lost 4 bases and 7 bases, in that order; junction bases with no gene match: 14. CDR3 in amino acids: CASSSRSRLAGGNEQFF. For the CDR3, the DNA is TGTGCCAGCAGCTCCCGATCGAGACTAGCGGGTGGGAATGAGCAGTTCTTC.

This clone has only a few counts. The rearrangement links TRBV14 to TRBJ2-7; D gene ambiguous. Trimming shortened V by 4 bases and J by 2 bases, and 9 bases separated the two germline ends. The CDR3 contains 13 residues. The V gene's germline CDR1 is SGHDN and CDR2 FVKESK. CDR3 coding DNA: TGTGCCAGCAGCCCGCGTTCTGCCTACGAGCAGTACTTC. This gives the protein CASSPRSAYEQYF.